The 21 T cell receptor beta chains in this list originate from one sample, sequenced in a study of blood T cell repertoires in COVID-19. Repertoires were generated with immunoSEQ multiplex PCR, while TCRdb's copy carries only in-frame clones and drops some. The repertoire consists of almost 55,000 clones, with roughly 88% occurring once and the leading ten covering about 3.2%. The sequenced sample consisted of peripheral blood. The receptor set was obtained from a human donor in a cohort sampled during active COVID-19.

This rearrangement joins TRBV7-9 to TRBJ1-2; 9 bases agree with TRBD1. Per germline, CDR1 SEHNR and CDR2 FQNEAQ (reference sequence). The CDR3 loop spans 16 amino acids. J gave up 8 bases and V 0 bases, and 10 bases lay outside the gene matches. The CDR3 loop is CASSLALGEQGAGYTF. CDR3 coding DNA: TGTGCCAGCAGCTTAGCGCTTGGAGAACAGGGGGCGGGCTACACCTTC.

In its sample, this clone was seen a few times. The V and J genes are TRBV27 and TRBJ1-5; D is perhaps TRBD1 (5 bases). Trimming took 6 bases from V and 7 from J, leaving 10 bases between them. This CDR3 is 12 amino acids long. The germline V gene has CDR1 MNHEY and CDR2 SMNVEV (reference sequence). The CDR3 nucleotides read TGTGCCAGCAGCCTCGGGGGGCAGCCCCAGCATTTT. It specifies CASSLGGQPQHF.

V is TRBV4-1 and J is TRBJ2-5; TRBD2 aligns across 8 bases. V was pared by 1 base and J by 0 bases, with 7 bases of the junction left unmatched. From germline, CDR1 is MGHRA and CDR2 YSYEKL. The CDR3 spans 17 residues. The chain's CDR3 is CASSQGHLAGHQETQYF. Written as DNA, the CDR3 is TGCGCCAGCAGCCAAGGTCACCTAGCGGGCCACCAAGAGACCCAGTACTTC.

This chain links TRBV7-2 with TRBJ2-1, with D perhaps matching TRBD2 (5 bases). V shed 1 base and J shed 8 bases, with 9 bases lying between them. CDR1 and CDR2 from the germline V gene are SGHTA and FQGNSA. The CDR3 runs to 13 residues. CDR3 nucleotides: TGTGCCAGCAGCTTAGGTTACGGGGATGAGCAGTTCTTC. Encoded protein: CASSLGYGDEQFF.

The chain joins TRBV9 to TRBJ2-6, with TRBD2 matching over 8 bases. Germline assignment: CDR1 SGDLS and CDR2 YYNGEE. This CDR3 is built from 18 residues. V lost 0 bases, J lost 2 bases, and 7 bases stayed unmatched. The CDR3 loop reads CASSVDDGRAAGANVLTF. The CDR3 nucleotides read TGTGCCAGCAGCGTAGACGACGGGAGGGCAGCTGGGGCCAACGTCCTGACTTTC.

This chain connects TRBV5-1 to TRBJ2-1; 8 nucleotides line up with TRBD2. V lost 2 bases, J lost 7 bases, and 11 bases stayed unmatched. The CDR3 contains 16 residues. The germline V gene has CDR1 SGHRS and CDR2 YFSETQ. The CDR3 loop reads CASSFRGTSVLNEQFF. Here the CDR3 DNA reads TGCGCCAGCAGCTTCAGAGGGACTAGTGTGTTAAATGAGCAGTTCTTC. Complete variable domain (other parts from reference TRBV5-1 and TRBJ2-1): KAGVTQTPRYLIKTRGQQVTLSCSPISGHRSVSWYQQTPGQGLQFLFEYFSETQRNKGNFPGRFSGRQFSNSRSEMNVSTLELGDSALYLCASSFRGTSVLNEQFFGPGTRLTVL.

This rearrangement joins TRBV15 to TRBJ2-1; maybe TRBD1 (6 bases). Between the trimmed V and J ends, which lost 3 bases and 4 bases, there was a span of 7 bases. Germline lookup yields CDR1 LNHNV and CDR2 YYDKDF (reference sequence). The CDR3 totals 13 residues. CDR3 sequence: CATSRDSYNEQFF. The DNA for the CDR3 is TGTGCCACCAGCAGGGACAGTTACAATGAGCAGTTCTTC. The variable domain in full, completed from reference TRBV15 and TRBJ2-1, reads DAMVIQNPRYQVTQFGKPVTLSCSQTLNHNVMYWYQQKSSQAPKLLFHYYDKDFNNEADTPDNFQSRRPNTSFCFLDIRSPGLGDTAMYLCATSRDSYNEQFFGPGTRLTVL.

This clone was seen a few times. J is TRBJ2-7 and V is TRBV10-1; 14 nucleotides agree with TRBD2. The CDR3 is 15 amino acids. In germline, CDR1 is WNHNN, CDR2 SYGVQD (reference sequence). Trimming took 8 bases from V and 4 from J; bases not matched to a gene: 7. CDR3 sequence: CASSPGLAGVYEQYF. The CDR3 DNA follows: TGCGCCAGCTCTCCGGGACTAGCGGGAGTATACGAGCAGTACTTC.

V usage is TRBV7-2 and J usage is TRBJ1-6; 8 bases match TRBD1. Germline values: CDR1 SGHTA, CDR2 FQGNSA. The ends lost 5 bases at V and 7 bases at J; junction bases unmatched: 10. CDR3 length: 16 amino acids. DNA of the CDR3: TGTGCCAGCAGCCTACAAACCAGGGGGCACAATTCACCCCTCCACTTT. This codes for CASSLQTRGHNSPLHF. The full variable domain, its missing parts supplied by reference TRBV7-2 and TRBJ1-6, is GAGVSQSPSNKVTEKGKDVELRCDPISGHTALYWYRQSLGQGLEFLIYFQGNSAPDKSGLPSDRFSAERTGGSVSTLTIQRTQQEDSAVYLCASSLQTRGHNSPLHFGNGTRLTVT.

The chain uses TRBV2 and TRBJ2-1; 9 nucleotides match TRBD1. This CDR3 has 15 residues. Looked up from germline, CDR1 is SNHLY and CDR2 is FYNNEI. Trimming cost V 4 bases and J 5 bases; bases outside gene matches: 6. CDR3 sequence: CASSAGTGYHNEQFF. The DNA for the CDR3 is TGTGCCAGCAGTGCTGGGACAGGGTACCACAATGAGCAGTTCTTC.

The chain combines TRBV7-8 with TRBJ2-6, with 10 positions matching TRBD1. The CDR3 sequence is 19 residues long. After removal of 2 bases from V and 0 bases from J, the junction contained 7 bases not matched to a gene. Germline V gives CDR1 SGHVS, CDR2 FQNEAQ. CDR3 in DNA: TGTGCCAGCAGCTTAAAAGGGACAGGGGCGTACTCTGGGGCCAACGTCCTGACTTTC. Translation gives CASSLKGTGAYSGANVLTF. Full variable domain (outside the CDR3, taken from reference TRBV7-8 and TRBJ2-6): GAGVSQSPRYKVAKRGQDVALRCDPISGHVSLFWYQQALGQGPEFLTYFQNEAQLDKSGLPSDRFFAERPEGSVSTLKIQRTQQEDSAVYLCASSLKGTGAYSGANVLTFGAGSRLTVL.

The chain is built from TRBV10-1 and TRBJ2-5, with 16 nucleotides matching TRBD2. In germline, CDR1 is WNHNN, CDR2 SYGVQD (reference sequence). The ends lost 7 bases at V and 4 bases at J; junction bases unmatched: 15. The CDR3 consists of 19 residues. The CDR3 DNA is TGCGCCAGCAACAGGGGGCGAGGGACTAGCGGGAGGGCCAGAGAGACCCAGTACTTC. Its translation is CASNRGRGTSGRARETQYF.

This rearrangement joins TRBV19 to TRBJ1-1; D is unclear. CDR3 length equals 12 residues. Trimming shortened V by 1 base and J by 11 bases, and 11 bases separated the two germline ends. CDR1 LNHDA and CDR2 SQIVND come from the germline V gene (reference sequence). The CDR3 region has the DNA TGTGCCAGTAGTATAGGATTGTCGGGGGCTTTCTTT. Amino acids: CASSIGLSGAFF.

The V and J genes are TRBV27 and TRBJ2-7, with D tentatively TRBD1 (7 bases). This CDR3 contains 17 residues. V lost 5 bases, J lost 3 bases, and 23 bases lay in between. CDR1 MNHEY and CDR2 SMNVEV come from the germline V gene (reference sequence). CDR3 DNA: TGTGCCAGCAGTCCACGCCCATCATACAGGGGAGGCTACGAGCAGTACTTC. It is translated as CASSPRPSYRGGYEQYF.

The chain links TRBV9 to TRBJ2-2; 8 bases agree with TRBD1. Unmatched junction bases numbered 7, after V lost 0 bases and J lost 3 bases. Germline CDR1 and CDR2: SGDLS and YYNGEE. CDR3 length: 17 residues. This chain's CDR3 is CASSVGRTGIDTGELFF. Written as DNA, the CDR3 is TGTGCCAGCAGCGTAGGTCGGACAGGGATTGACACCGGGGAGCTGTTTTTT.

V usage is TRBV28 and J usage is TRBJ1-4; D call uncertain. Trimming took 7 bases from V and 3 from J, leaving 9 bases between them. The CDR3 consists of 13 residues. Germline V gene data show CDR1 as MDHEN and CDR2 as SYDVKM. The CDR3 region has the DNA TGTGCCAGCATTTCGTTCGCTAATGAAAAACTGTTTTTT. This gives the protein CASISFANEKLFF.

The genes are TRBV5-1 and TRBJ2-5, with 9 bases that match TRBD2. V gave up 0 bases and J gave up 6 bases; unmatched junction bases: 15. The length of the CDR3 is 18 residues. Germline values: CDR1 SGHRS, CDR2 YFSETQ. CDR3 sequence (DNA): TGCGCCAGCAGCTTGGTGGGGACTCGCGGGGGGGCATTAAAGACCCAGTACTTC. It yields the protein CASSLVGTRGGALKTQYF.

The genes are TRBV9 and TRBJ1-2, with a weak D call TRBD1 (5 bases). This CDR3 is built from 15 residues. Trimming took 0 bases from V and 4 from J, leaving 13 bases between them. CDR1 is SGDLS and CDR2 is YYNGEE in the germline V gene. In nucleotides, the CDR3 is TGTGCCAGCAGCGTAGACGCAGGGTTAGGCTATGGCTACACCTTC. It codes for CASSVDAGLGYGYTF.

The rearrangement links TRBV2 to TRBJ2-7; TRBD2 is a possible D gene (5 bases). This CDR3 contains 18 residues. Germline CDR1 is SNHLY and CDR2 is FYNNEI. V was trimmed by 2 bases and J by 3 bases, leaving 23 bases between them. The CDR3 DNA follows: TGTGCCAGCAGTGAACGGGCAGGCCGTGGACTTTACCACTACGAGCAGTACTTC. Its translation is CASSERAGRGLYHYEQYF.

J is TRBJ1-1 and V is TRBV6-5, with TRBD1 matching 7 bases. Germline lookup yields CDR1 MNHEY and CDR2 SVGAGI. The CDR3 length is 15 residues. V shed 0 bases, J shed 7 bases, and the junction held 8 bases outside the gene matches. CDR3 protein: CASSYSYRGTNEAFF. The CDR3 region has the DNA TGTGCCAGCAGTTACTCTTACAGGGGAACCAATGAAGCTTTCTTT.

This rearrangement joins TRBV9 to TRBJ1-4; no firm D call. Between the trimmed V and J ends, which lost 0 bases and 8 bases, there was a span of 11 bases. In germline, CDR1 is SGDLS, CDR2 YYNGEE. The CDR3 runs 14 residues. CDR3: CASSVGAAGEKLFF. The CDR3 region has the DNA TGTGCCAGCAGCGTAGGGGCAGCCGGCGAAAAACTGTTTTTT.